This TCR beta chain was captured in a study of cytomegalovirus exposure and HLA in healthy donors. Primers for the PCR totalled 60 Vbeta and 13 Jbeta. TCRdb's table, derived via immunoSEQ multiplex PCR, lists solely in-frame clones and lacks some. The top ten hold around 1.3% of the sample, which has 150,000 or so clones, about 85% seen once. Germline lookup yields CDR1 SEHNR and CDR2 FQNEAQ (reference sequence). J lost 4 bases, V lost 4 bases, and 3 bases had no gene match. CDR3 size: 14 residues. Source material: PBMCs. The sequence derives from a man aged 45-65 years in good health and CMV-seropositive. V and J are TRBV7-9 and TRBJ1-1, with 10 bases matching TRBD1. This CDR3 reads CASSSGTGATEAFF. In nucleotides, the CDR3 is TGTGCCAGCAGCTCCGGGACAGGGGCCACTGAAGCTTTCTTT.